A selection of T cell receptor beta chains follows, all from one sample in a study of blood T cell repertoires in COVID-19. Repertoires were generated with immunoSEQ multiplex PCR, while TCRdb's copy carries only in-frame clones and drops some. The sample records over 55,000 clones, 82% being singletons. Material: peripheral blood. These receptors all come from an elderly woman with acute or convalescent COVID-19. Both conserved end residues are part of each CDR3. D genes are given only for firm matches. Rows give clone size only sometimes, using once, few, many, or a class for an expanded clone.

TGTGCCACCAGTGATTCCGTCCTAGCGGGAGTTACCGGGGAGCTGTTTTTT | CATSDSVLAGVTGELFF | TRBV24-1 | TRBD2 | TRBJ2-2 | once
TGTGCCAGCAGCTTAGTCTCCCCGGTCTTAGCCAAAAACATTCAGTACTTC | CASSLVSPVLAKNIQYF | TRBV7-2 | - | TRBJ2-4 | once
TGTGCCAGCAGCCAGGGGGTGGAGACTAGAAGCGAGCAGTACTTC | CASSQGVETRSEQYF | TRBV4-2 | - | TRBJ2-7 | -
TGTGCCAGCAGCCCGGGACTAGCGGGGCACAATGAGCAGTTCTTC | CASSPGLAGHNEQFF | TRBV7-7 | TRBD2 | TRBJ2-1 | once
TGTGCCAGCAGTTCGCGGACACCCCTCAACTATGGCTACACCTTC | CASSSRTPLNYGYTF | TRBV6-5 | - | TRBJ1-2 | -
TGTGCCAGCAAAGGCAGGGGGATGAACACCGGGGAGCTGTTTTTT | CASKGRGMNTGELFF | TRBV27 | TRBD1 | TRBJ2-2 | few
TGTGCCAGCAGCTCTATAACGGGAGTGACCTCCTACGAGCAGTACTTC | CASSSITGVTSYEQYF | TRBV27 | - | TRBJ2-7 | few
TGTGCCAGTAGGACAGGGAGGGGCTACACCTTC | CASRTGRGYTF | TRBV19 | TRBD1 | TRBJ1-2 | -
TGCAGTGCTCGTGACGGGGAGAGTTATGAAAAACTGTTTTTT | CSARDGESYEKLFF | TRBV20-1 | - | TRBJ1-4 | -
TGTGCCAGCTCACCACCGTTAGGGGGTGTTTATGGCTACACCTTC | CASSPPLGGVYGYTF | TRBV18 | - | TRBJ1-2 | -
TGCGCCAGCAGCCAATATCCCGAGACAGGCGGCAATCAGCCCCAGCATTTT | CASSQYPETGGNQPQHF | TRBV4-3 | - | TRBJ1-5 | -
TGTGCCAGCAGTAGGGGAGGCCTAGCGGGAGTACGTGAGCAGTTCTTC | CASSRGGLAGVREQFF | TRBV7-2 | TRBD2 | TRBJ2-1 | -
TGTGCCTGGAGTCCAGGGACAGGGAACACCGGGGAGCTGTTTTTT | CAWSPGTGNTGELFF | TRBV30 | TRBD1 | TRBJ2-2 | -
TGTGCCTGGAGTGGGACAGGTGGATCACCCCTCCACTTT | CAWSGTGGSPLHF | TRBV30 | TRBD1 | TRBJ1-6 | -
TGTGCCAGCAGCCTCAGGTCGGGGTACGAGCAGTACTTC | CASSLRSGYEQYF | TRBV11-3 | - | TRBJ2-7 | -
TGTGCCAGCAGTGAACTCCTAGCGGCCGGTAGCACAGATACGCAGTATTTT | CASSELLAAGSTDTQYF | TRBV2 | TRBD2 | TRBJ2-3 | -
TGTGCCATCAGTGATCCGACTAGCGGGACTCACATTCAGTACTTC | CAISDPTSGTHIQYF | TRBV10-3 | TRBD2 | TRBJ2-4 | few
TGCGCCAGCAGCCAAGATCCGGCGGGAGAGGACGAGCAGTACTTC | CASSQDPAGEDEQYF | TRBV4-1 | TRBD2 | TRBJ2-7 | -
TGTGCCAGCAGCGTTTTCGACAGAACCTCTAACTATGGCTACACCTTC | CASSVFDRTSNYGYTF | TRBV9 | - | TRBJ1-2 | few
TGCGCCAGCACTCAGACAGGGAGGCGAGCTAACTATGGCTACACCTTC | CASTQTGRRANYGYTF | TRBV4-1 | TRBD1 | TRBJ1-2 | -
TGTGCCAGCACCCCTAGGGGAGGACCATCCTACGAGCAGTACTTC | CASTPRGGPSYEQYF | TRBV28 | - | TRBJ2-7 | -
TGTGCCAGCAGCTTAGCGCCGACAGGGGGCGCGGCCGGGGAGCTGTTTTTT | CASSLAPTGGAAGELFF | TRBV7-6 | TRBD1 | TRBJ2-2 | few
TGTGCCAGCAGCGTGGGCCTCACTACGCAGTATTTT | CASSVGLTTQYF | TRBV9 | - | TRBJ2-3 | -
TGTGCCAGCAGTGAAGGTATTGGGACAGGAGGGCGAAACACCATATATTTT | CASSEGIGTGGRNTIYF | TRBV6-1 | TRBD1 | TRBJ1-3 | -
TGTGCCAGCAGTCTCGGGTCTAGCAGGGGTTACGAGCAGTACTTC | CASSLGSSRGYEQYF | TRBV28 | - | TRBJ2-7 | few
TGTGCCAGCAGCCAAGTAGATAGGGGGCTCACTGAAGCTTTCTTT | CASSQVDRGLTEAFF | TRBV3-1/TRBV3-2 | TRBD1 | TRBJ1-1 | -
TGCGCCAGCAGCTTAGGGGGCATCGGGTATGGCTACACCTTC | CASSLGGIGYGYTF | TRBV5-1 | TRBD1 | TRBJ1-2 | -
TGTGCCAGCAGTGATACGGGCGGGAGGGTGAACACCGGGGAGCTGTTTTTT | CASSDTGGRVNTGELFF | TRBV2 | TRBD2 | TRBJ2-2 | -
TGTGCCAGCAGTTTCGGGACTAGCGGGCGGGAGACCCAGTACTTC | CASSFGTSGRETQYF | TRBV7-9 | TRBD2 | TRBJ2-5 | -
TGTGCCAGCAGCATGACAGGGAGCACAGATACGCAGTATTTT | CASSMTGSTDTQYF | TRBV9 | TRBD1 | TRBJ2-3 | -
TGTGCCAGCAGTGCGACAGGGGGCCCCTACGAGCAGTACTTC | CASSATGGPYEQYF | TRBV7-9 | TRBD1 | TRBJ2-7 | -
TGTGCCAGCAGCTCCTGGGGACTAGCTGCTGGGGCCAACGTCCTGACTTTC | CASSSWGLAAGANVLTF | TRBV7-2 | TRBD2 | TRBJ2-6 | -
TGTGCCAGCAGCCCGAGGGAAGGGGGCTACACCTTC | CASSPREGGYTF | TRBV5-6 | - | TRBJ1-2 | -
TGTGCCAGCAGCTTAGAACTCTATGGCTACACCTTC | CASSLELYGYTF | TRBV11-2 | - | TRBJ1-2 | -
TGTGCCAGCAGCTTAGCGACAGAGTATTACGAGCAGTACTTC | CASSLATEYYEQYF | TRBV7-9 | - | TRBJ2-7 | few
TGCGCCAGCAGCCATCCTCCGGGACAGGGGGCCTGGGGGGACACCATATATTTT | CASSHPPGQGAWGDTIYF | TRBV4-1 | TRBD1 | TRBJ1-3 | -
TGCGCCAGCAGCTTGGACAGCTCTAACACTGAAGCTTTCTTT | CASSLDSSNTEAFF | TRBV5-1 | - | TRBJ1-1 | -
TGTGCCAGCAGCCAGACTAGTTCCTTTGATGAGCAGTTCTTC | CASSQTSSFDEQFF | TRBV5-4 | - | TRBJ2-1 | many
TGTGCCAGCAGCTTATTATCACTTAAAACTCGGGAGCAGTACTTC | CASSLLSLKTREQYF | TRBV11-2 | - | TRBJ2-7 | -
TGTGCCAGCAGTCGGGGAACTAATGAAAAACTGTTTTTT | CASSRGTNEKLFF | TRBV11-2 | - | TRBJ1-4 | -